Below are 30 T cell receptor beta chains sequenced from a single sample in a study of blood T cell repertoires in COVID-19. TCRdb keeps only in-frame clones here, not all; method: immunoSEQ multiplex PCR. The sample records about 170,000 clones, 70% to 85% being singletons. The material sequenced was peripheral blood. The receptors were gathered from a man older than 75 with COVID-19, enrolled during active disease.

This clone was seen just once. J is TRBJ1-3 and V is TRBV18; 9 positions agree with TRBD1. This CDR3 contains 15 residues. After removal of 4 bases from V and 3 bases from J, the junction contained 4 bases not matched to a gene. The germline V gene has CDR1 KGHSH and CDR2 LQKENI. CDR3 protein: CASSQQGAVGNTIYF. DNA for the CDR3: TGTGCCAGCTCACAACAGGGGGCAGTTGGAAACACCATATATTTT.

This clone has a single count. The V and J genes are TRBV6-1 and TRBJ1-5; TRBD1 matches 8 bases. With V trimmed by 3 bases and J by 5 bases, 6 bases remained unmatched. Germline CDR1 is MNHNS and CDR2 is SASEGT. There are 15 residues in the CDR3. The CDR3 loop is CASSEDDRGDQPQHF. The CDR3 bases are TGTGCCAGCAGTGAGGACGACAGGGGTGATCAGCCCCAGCATTTT.

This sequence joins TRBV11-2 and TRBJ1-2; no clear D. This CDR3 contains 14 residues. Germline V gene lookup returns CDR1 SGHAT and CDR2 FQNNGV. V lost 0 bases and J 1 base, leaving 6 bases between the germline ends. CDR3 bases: TGTGCCAGCAGCTTAGACCCGTTTAACTATGGCTACACCTTC. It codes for CASSLDPFNYGYTF.

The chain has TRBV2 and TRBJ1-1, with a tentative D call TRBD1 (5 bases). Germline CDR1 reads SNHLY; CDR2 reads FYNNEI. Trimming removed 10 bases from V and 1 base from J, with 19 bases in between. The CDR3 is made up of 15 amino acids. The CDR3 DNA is TGTGCCAACCGGGGGGTGGGAGCCTCGAACACTGAAGCTTTCTTT. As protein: CANRGVGASNTEAFF.

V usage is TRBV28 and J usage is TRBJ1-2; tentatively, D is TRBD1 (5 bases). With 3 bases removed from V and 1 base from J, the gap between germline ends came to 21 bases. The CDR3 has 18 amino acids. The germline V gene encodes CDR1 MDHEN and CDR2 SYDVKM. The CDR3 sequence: CASSLGTSPVGFNYGYTF. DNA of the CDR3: TGTGCCAGCAGTTTGGGGACTTCCCCTGTGGGGTTTAACTATGGCTACACCTTC.

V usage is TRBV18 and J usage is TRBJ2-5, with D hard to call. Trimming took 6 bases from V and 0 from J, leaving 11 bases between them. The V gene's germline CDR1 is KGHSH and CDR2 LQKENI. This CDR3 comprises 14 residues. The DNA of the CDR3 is TGTGCCAGCTCCCCAGCAGCGTACCAAGAGACCCAGTACTTC. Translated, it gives CASSPAAYQETQYF.

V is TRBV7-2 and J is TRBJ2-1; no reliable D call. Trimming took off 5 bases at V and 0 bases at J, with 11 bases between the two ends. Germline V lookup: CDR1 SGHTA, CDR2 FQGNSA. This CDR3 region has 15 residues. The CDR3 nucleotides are TGTGCCAGCAGCCCTGAGTGGAGCTCCTACAATGAGCAGTTCTTC. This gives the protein CASSPEWSSYNEQFF.

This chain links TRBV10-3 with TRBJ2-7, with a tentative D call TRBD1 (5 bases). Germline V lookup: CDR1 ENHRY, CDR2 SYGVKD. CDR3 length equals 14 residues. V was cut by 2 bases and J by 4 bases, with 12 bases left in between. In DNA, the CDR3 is TGTGCCATCAGTGAGCCGACAGTTCGATACGAGCAGTACTTC. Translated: CAISEPTVRYEQYF.

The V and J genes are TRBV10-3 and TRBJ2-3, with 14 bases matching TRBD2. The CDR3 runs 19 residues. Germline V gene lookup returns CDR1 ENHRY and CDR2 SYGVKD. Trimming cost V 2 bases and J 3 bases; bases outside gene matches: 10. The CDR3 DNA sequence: TGTGCCATCAGTGAGGGACTAGCGGGGGGCTCGCGGGGGACAGATACGCAGTATTTT. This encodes CAISEGLAGGSRGTDTQYF.

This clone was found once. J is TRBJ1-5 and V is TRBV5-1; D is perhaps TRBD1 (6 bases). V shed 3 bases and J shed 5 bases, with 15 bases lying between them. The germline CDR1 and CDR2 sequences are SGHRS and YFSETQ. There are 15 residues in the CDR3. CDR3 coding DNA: TGCGCCAGCAGCTACCAGGGGATGAGCGATCAGCCCCAGCATTTT. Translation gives CASSYQGMSDQPQHF.

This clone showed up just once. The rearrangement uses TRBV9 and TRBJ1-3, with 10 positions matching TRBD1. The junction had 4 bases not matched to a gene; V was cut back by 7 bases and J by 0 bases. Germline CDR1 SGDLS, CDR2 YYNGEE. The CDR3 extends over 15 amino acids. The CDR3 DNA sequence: TGTGCCAGCGGCGGGACAGGGGTCTCTGGAAACACCATATATTTT. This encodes CASGGTGVSGNTIYF.

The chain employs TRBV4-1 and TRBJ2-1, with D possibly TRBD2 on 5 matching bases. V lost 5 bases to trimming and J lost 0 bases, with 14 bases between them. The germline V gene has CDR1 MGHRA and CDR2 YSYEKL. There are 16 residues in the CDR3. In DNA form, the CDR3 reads TGCGCCAGCAGCGAAGTGGACTTGATCTCCTACAATGAGCAGTTCTTC. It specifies CASSEVDLISYNEQFF.

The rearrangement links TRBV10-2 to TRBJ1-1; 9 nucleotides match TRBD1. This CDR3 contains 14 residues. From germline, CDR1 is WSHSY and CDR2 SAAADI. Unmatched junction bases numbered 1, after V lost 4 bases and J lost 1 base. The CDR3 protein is CASSADRGNTEAFF. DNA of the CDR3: TGCGCCAGCAGTGCGGACAGGGGGAACACTGAAGCTTTCTTT.

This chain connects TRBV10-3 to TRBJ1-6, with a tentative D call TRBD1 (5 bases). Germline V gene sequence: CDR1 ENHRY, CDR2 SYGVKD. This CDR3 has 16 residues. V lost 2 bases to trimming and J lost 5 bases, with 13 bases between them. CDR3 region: CAISETPVRDNSPLHF. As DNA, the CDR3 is TGTGCCATCAGTGAGACCCCCGTCAGGGATAATTCACCCCTCCACTTT.

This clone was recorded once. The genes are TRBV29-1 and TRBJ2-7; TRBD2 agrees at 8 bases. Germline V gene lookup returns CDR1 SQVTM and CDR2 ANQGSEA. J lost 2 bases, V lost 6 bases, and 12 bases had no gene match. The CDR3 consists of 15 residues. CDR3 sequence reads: CSVAGLAGGTYEQYF. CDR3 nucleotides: TGCAGCGTCGCGGGTCTAGCGGGTGGGACCTACGAGCAGTACTTC.

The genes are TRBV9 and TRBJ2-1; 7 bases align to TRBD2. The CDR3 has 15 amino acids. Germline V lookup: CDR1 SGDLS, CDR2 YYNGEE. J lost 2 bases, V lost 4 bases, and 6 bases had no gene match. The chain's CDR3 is CASSPRGETYNEQFF. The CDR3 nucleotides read TGTGCCAGCAGCCCCCGGGGGGAGACCTACAATGAGCAGTTCTTC.

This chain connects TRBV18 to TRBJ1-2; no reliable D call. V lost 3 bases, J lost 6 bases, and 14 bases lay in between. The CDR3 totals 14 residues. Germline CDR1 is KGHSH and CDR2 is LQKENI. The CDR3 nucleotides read TGTGCCAGCTCACCTAAAATCAAAGGAGATGGCTACACCTTC. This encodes CASSPKIKGDGYTF.

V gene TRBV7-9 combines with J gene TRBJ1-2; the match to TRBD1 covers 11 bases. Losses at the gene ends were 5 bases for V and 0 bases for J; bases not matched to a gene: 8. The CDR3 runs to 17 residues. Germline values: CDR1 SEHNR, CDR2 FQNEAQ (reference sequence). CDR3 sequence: CASSPSGTGGTNYGYTF. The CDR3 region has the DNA TGTGCCAGCAGCCCTTCCGGGACAGGGGGAACTAACTATGGCTACACCTTC.

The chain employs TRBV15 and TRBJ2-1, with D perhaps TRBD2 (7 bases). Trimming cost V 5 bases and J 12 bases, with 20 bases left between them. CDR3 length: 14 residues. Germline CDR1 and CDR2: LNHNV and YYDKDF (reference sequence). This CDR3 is CATSPNLGGGRQFF. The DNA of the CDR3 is TGTGCCACCAGCCCAAACCTTGGGGGGGGCCGGCAGTTCTTC.

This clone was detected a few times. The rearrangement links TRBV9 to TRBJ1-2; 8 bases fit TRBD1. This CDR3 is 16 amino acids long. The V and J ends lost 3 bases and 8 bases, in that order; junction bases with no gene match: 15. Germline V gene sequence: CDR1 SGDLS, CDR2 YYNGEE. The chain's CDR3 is CASSAIPGQVTEGYTF. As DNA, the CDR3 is TGTGCCAGCAGCGCGATACCGGGACAGGTGACGGAGGGCTACACCTTC.

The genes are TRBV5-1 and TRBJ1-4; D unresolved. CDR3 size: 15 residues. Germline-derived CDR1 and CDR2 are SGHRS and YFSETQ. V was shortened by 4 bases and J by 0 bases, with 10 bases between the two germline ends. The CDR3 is CASSPGGATNEKLFF. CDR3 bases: TGCGCCAGCAGCCCAGGAGGAGCAACTAATGAAAAACTGTTTTTT.

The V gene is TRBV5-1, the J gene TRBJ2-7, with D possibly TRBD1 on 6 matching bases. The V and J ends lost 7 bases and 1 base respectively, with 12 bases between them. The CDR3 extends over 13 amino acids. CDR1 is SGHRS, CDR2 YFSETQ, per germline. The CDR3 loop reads CASQAGDSYEQYF. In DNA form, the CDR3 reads TGCGCCAGCCAGGCAGGGGATTCCTACGAGCAGTACTTC.

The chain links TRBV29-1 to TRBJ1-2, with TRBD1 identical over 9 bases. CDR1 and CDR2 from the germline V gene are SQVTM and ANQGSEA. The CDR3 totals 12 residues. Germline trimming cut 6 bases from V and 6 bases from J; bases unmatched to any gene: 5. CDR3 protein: CSVGDRGDGYTF. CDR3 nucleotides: TGCAGCGTCGGCGACAGGGGGGATGGCTACACCTTC.

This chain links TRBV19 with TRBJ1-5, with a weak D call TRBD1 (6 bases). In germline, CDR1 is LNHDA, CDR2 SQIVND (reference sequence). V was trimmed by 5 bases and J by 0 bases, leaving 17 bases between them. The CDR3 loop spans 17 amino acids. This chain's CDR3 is CASSLRGAAFSNQPQHF. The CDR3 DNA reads TGTGCCAGTAGTTTGCGGGGGGCAGCCTTTAGCAATCAGCCCCAGCATTTT. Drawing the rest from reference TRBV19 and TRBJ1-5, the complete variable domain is DGGITQSPKYLFRKEGQNVTLSCEQNLNHDAMYWYRQDPGQGLRLIYYSQIVNDFQKGDIAEGYSVSREKKESFPLTVTSAQKNPTAFYLCASSLRGAAFSNQPQHFGDGTRLSIL.

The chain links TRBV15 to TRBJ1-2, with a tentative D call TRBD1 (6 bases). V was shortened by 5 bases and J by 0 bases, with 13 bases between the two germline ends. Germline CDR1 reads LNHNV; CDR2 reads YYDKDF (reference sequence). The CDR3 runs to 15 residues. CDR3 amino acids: CATSGIGTTNYGYTF. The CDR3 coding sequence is TGTGCCACCAGCGGGATAGGGACAACTAACTATGGCTACACCTTC.

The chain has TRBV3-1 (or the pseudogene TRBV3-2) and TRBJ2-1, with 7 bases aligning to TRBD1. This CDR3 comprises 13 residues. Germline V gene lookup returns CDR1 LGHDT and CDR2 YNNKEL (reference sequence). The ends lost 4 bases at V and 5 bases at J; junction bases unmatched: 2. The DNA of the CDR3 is TGTGCCAGCAGCCCCGACAGGGACAATGAGCAGTTCTTC. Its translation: CASSPDRDNEQFF.

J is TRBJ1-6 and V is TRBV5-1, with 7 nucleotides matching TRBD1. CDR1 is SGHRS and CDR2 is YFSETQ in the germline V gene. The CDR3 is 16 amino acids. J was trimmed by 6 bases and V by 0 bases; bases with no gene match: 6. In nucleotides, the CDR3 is TGCGCCAGCAGCTTGGGCCAGGGACAGATTAATTCACCCCTCCACTTT. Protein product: CASSLGQGQINSPLHF. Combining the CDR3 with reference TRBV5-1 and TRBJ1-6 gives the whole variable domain KAGVTQTPRYLIKTRGQQVTLSCSPISGHRSVSWYQQTPGQGLQFLFEYFSETQRNKGNFPGRFSGRQFSNSRSEMNVSTLELGDSALYLCASSLGQGQINSPLHFGNGTRLTVT.

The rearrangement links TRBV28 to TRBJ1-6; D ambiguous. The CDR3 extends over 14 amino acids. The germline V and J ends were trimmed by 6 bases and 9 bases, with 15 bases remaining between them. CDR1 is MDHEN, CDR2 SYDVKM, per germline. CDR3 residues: CASRRPGGGSPLHF. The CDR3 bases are TGTGCCAGCAGGCGACCCGGCGGTGGTTCACCCCTCCACTTT.

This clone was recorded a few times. In nucleotides, the CDR3 is TGTGCCAGCAGCTTTCGTGGGGCCGCGAACACCGGGGAGCTGTTTTTT. Protein sequence: CASSFRGAANTGELFF. This sequence joins TRBV5-4 and TRBJ2-2; weak D call: TRBD1 (5 bases). Germline CDR1 and CDR2: SGHNT and YYREEE (reference sequence). The CDR3 runs 16 residues. The V end lost 2 bases, the J end lost 0 bases, and 11 bases lay between the germline ends.

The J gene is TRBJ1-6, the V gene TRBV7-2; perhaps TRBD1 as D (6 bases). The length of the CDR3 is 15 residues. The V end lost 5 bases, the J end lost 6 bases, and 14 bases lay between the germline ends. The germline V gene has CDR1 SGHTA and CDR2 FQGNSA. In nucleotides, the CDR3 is TGTGCCAGCAGCCCGCGGACAGTTCCTAATTCACCCCTCCACTTT. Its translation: CASSPRTVPNSPLHF.